A selection of T cell receptor beta chains follows, all from one sample in a study of blood T cells in healthy people across ages. From the 5' RACE reads, TCRdb called clonotypes with MiXCR, one entry per CDR3 protein. The sample shows fewer than 900,000 distinct CDR3 sequences, roughly 49% of them seen only once. Sequencing was done on a sample of blood. The receptors stem from a woman aged 60 to 75 in good health. Each CDR3 is given with its conserved first and last residue. A D gene is named only where the DNA matches it firmly. The size of a clone is reported for some rows only, either as once, few or many, or as a class for expanded clones.

v_gene: TRBV24-1
d_gene: .
j_gene: TRBJ2-1
abundance: .
len: 18
CDR3aa: CATSDPRRGPGSYNEQFF
CDR3nt: TGTGCCACCAGTGATCCACGCCGGGGTCCGGGGTCCTACAATGAGCAGTTCTTC

v_gene: TRBV28
d_gene: .
j_gene: TRBJ2-7
abundance: .
len: 15
CDR3aa: CASRPGRAGSWEQYF
CDR3nt: TGTGCCAGCAGACCGGGACGAGCAGGTTCGTGGGAGCAGTACTTC

v_gene: TRBV7-9
d_gene: .
j_gene: TRBJ2-3
abundance: .
len: 18
CDR3aa: CASSLFRPRLWSTDTQYF
CDR3nt: TGTGCCAGCAGCCTGTTTCGCCCTAGGTTGTGGAGCACAGATACGCAGTATTTT

v_gene: TRBV7-2
d_gene: TRBD1
j_gene: TRBJ1-6
abundance: .
len: 18
CDR3aa: CASSSLRGTGGAGSPLHF
CDR3nt: TGTGCCAGCAGCTCTCTAAGGGGGACAGGGGGCGCCGGGTCACCCCTCCACTTT

v_gene: TRBV7-2
d_gene: .
j_gene: TRBJ2-5
abundance: .
len: 13
CDR3aa: CASSIDRNNEQYF
CDR3nt: TGTGCCAGCAGCATTGACAGGAACAATGAGCAGTACTTC

v_gene: TRBV28
d_gene: TRBD2
j_gene: TRBJ2-7
abundance: .
len: 19
CDR3aa: CASSFGALAQRERSYEQYF
CDR3nt: TGTGCCAGCAGTTTTGGCGCCTTGGCGCAGCGGGAGAGATCCTACGAGCAGTACTTC

v_gene: TRBV20-1
d_gene: .
j_gene: TRBJ1-4
abundance: .
len: 16
CDR3aa: CSARKIDSATNEKLFF
CDR3nt: TGCAGTGCTAGGAAAATTGACAGTGCAACTAATGAAAAACTGTTTTTT

v_gene: TRBV7-6
d_gene: TRBD2
j_gene: TRBJ2-7
abundance: few
len: 16
CDR3aa: CASSLDLMGGNHEQYF
CDR3nt: TGTGCCAGCAGCTTAGATCTGATGGGAGGGAACCACGAGCAGTACTTC

v_gene: TRBV4-3
d_gene: .
j_gene: TRBJ1-4
abundance: .
len: 15
CDR3aa: CASSQDRRANEKLFF
CDR3nt: TGCGCCAGCAGCCAAGACCGGAGGGCTAATGAAAAACTGTTTTTT

v_gene: TRBV7-2
d_gene: TRBD2
j_gene: TRBJ2-7
abundance: .
len: 15
CDR3aa: CASSRRTSETYEQYF
CDR3nt: TGTGCCAGCAGTCGGCGGACTAGCGAGACCTACGAGCAGTACTTC

v_gene: TRBV29-1
d_gene: .
j_gene: TRBJ2-3
abundance: many
len: 12
CDR3aa: CSGTEGTDTQYF
CDR3nt: TGCAGCGGAACGGAGGGCACAGATACGCAGTATTTT

v_gene: TRBV7-2
d_gene: TRBD2
j_gene: TRBJ2-1
abundance: .
len: 18
CDR3aa: CASSLASREVPYYNEQFF
CDR3nt: TGTGCCAGCAGCTTAGCTTCGCGGGAGGTCCCATACTACAATGAGCAGTTCTTC

v_gene: TRBV12-3/TRBV12-4
d_gene: .
j_gene: TRBJ1-1
abundance: .
len: 14
CDR3aa: CASSVTGADTEAFF
CDR3nt: TGTGCCAGCAGCGTTACGGGGGCGGACACTGAAGCTTTCTTT

v_gene: TRBV20-1
d_gene: .
j_gene: TRBJ2-5
abundance: .
len: 16
CDR3aa: CSAVPLMIEPGETQYF
CDR3nt: TGCAGTGCTGTTCCCCTCATGATTGAGCCGGGAGAGACCCAGTACTTC

v_gene: TRBV27
d_gene: TRBD1
j_gene: TRBJ2-2
abundance: few
len: 16
CDR3aa: CASSFRDRKKGGELFF
CDR3nt: TGTGCCAGCAGTTTCCGGGACAGGAAAAAGGGGGGGGAGCTGTTTTTT

v_gene: TRBV5-1
d_gene: .
j_gene: TRBJ2-7
abundance: .
len: 13
CDR3aa: CASSLATVYEQYF
CDR3nt: TGCGCCAGCAGCTTGGCCACAGTCTACGAGCAGTACTTC

v_gene: TRBV6-2/TRBV6-3
d_gene: .
j_gene: TRBJ1-2
abundance: few
len: 13
CDR3aa: CASTQGTLKGYTF
CDR3nt: TGTGCCAGCACCCAGGGGACCCTGAAGGGCTACACCTTC

v_gene: TRBV6-5
d_gene: .
j_gene: TRBJ1-2
abundance: .
len: 16
CDR3aa: CASSYSTGLRSAGYTF
CDR3nt: TGTGCCAGCAGTTACTCGACGGGGCTGAGGAGCGCTGGCTACACCTTC

v_gene: TRBV20-1
d_gene: TRBD1
j_gene: TRBJ1-4
abundance: .
len: 15
CDR3aa: CSAREGDRDQEKLFF
CDR3nt: TGCAGTGCTAGAGAGGGGGACAGGGACCAGGAAAAACTGTTTTTT

v_gene: TRBV12-3/TRBV12-4
d_gene: .
j_gene: TRBJ1-2
abundance: .
len: 12
CDR3aa: CASSFTVYGYTF
CDR3nt: TGTGCCAGCAGTTTCACAGTCTATGGCTACACCTTC

v_gene: TRBV4-3
d_gene: TRBD1
j_gene: TRBJ2-5
abundance: few
len: 15
CDR3aa: CASSQDGGQLETQYF
CDR3nt: TGCGCCAGCAGCCAAGATGGGGGACAGTTGGAGACCCAGTACTTC

v_gene: TRBV7-3
d_gene: TRBD1
j_gene: TRBJ2-6
abundance: .
len: 18
CDR3aa: CASSFGQGGSSGANVLTF
CDR3nt: TGTGCCAGCAGCTTCGGACAGGGTGGAAGCTCTGGGGCCAACGTCCTGACTTTC

v_gene: TRBV28
d_gene: TRBD2
j_gene: TRBJ2-1
abundance: few
len: 15
CDR3aa: CASSRTSGYYNEQFF
CDR3nt: TGTGCCAGCAGTCGGACTAGCGGATATTACAATGAGCAGTTCTTC

v_gene: TRBV29-1
d_gene: .
j_gene: TRBJ2-5
abundance: .
len: 12
CDR3aa: CSVDLGLETQYF
CDR3nt: TGCAGCGTTGATCTAGGGTTGGAGACCCAGTACTTC

v_gene: TRBV7-6
d_gene: .
j_gene: TRBJ2-5
abundance: .
len: 16
CDR3aa: CASSFAAGINQETQYF
CDR3nt: TGTGCCAGCAGCTTCGCGGCAGGGATAAACCAAGAGACCCAGTACTTC

v_gene: TRBV20-1
d_gene: .
j_gene: TRBJ2-1
abundance: .
len: 14
CDR3aa: CSAIGGEWINEQFF
CDR3nt: TGCAGTGCCATAGGGGGGGAGTGGATTAATGAGCAGTTCTTC

v_gene: TRBV28
d_gene: .
j_gene: TRBJ2-2
abundance: once
len: 17
CDR3aa: CASSLPLGAANTGELFF
CDR3nt: TGTGCCAGCAGTTTACCCCTGGGGGCCGCGAACACCGGGGAGCTGTTTTTT

v_gene: TRBV29-1
d_gene: .
j_gene: TRBJ2-3
abundance: few
len: 15
CDR3aa: CSVEGGRGYTDTQYF
CDR3nt: TGCAGCGTTGAAGGCGGACGCGGTTACACAGATACGCAGTATTTT